Sequencing of this TCR beta chain was carried out in a study of CD8+ T cells in alopecia areata. Study-level results: The study found TCR sharing across patients less clear than in mice, possibly for HLA reasons. Elevated clonality characterized lesional scalp relative to normal scalp, particularly in alopecia totalis/universalis. Many expanded lesional clones persisted during tofacitinib (in both scalp and blood).

RNA was isolated and reverse transcribed to cDNA, the sequencing template. Here immunoSEQ multiplex PCR was the method, and the copy in TCRdb shows in-frame clones only, minus some. The table has 170,000 or so clones, around three fifths seen once. As for treatment: oral pan-JAK inhibitor, 5-10 mg twice daily. Patients with alopecia areata provided lesional scalp punch biopsies as well as peripheral blood. With regard to this clone: The target antigen is unknown.

Germline values: CDR1 GTSNPN, CDR2 SVGIG (reference sequence). The germline V and J ends were trimmed by 5 bases and 1 base, with 11 bases remaining between them. This CDR3 comprises 13 residues. The sequences come from CD8+ T cells sorted from blood, collected at week 24, from a patient treated with tofacitinib. The sequence was obtained from a human donor with alopecia areata. The rearrangement uses TRBV30 and TRBJ2-5; D perhaps matches TRBD1 (6 bases). The CDR3 is CAWETGTQETQYF. Here the CDR3 DNA reads TGTGCCTGGGAAACAGGGACCCAAGAGACCCAGTACTTC.